This T cell receptor beta chain originates from a study of human T cells and chemical hapten exposure. Time point indicated: pre-sensitization, week 0. Stated treatment: therapeutic diphenylcyclopropenone sensitization with weekly scalp DPC. Phlebotomy was performed prior to application of every patch test. Before extraction, the whole blood was not fractionated, and total RNA was taken from it. MiXCR, run by TCRdb on the RACE reads, gives a single entry per CDR3 protein. The top ten hold about 4.6% of the sample, which has about 80,000 distinct CDR3 sequences, 12% to 15% seen once. Per germline, CDR1 SGHDT and CDR2 YYEEEE. Trimming cost V 1 base and J 3 bases, with 17 bases left between them. CDR3 length: 16 amino acids.

The rearrangement uses TRBV5-6 and TRBJ2-7, with a tentative D call TRBD2 (5 bases). Specimen: whole blood, collected in connection with sensitization to the hapten diphenylcyclopropenone (DPC). This TCR was sampled from a woman aged 50 to 65 with alopecia areata. Some clones in this sample may be carry-over from other donors' samples. CDR3 in DNA: TGTGCCAGCAGCTTGAACTATCGACTAAAGGACTACGAGCAGTACTTC. This translates into CASSLNYRLKDYEQYF. Drawing the rest from reference TRBV5-6 and TRBJ2-7, the complete variable domain is DAGVTQSPTHLIKTRGQQVTLRCSPKSGHDTVSWYQQALGQGPQFIFQYYEEEERQRGNFPDRFSGHQFPNYSSELNVNALLLGDSALYLCASSLNYRLKDYEQYFGPGTRLTVT.